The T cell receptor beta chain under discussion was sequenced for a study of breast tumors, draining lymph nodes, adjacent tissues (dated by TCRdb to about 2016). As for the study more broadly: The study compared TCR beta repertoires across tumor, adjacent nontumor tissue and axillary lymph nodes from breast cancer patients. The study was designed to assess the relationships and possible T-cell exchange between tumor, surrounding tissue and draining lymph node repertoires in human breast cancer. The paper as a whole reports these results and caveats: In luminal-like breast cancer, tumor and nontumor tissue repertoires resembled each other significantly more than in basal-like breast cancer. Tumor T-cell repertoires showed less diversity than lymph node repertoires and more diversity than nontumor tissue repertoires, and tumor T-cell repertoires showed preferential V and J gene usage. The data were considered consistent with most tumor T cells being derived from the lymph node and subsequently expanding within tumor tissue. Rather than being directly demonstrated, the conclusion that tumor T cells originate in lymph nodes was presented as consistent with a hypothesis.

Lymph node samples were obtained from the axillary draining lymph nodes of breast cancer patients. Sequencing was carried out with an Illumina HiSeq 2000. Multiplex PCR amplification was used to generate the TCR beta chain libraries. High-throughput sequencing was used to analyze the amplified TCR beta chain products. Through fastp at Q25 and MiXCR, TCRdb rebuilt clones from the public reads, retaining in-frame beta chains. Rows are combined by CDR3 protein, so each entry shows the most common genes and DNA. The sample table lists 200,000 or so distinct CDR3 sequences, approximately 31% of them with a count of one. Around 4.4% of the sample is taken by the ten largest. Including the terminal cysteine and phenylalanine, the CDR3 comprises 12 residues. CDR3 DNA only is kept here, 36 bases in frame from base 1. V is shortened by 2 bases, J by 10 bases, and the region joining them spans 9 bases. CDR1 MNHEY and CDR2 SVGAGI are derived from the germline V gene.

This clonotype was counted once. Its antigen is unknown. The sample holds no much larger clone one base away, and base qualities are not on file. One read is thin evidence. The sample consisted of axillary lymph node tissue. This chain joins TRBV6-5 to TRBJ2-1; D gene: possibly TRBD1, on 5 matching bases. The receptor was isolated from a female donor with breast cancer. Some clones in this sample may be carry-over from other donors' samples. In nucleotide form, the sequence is TGTGCCAGCAGTTACACCCAGGGAGAGCAGTTCTTC. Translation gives CASSYTQGEQFF.